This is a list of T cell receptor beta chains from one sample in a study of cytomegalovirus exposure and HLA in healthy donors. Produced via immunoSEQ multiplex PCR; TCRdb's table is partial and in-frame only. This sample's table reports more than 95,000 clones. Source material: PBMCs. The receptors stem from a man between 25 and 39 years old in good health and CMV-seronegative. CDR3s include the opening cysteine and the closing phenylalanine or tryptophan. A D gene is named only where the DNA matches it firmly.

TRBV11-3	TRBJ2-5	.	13	TGTGCCAGCAGCTTAGACAGGGATGAGACCCAGTACTTC	CASSLDRDETQYF
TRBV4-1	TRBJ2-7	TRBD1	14	TGCGCCAGCAGCCTAACAGGGGGCCGCTACGAGCAGTACTTC	CASSLTGGRYEQYF
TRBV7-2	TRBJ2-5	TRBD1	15	TGTGCCAGCAGCGTTGCTTCGGGACAGCAAGAGACCCAGTACTTC	CASSVASGQQETQYF
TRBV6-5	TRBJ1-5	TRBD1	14	TGTGCCAGCGCTGGACAGGGACGCAATCAGCCCCAGCATTTT	CASAGQGRNQPQHF
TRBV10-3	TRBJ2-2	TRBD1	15	TGTGCCATCAGGGCTGGGACAGGGAACACCGGGGAGCTGTTTTTT	CAIRAGTGNTGELFF
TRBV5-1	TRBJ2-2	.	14	TGCGCCAGCAGCTTGGATGTCGGCACCGGGGAGCTGTTTTTT	CASSLDVGTGELFF
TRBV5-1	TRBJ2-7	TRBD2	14	TGCGCCAGCAGCGTTTTAGCGGGCTCCTACGAGCAGTACTTC	CASSVLAGSYEQYF
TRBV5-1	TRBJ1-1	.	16	TGCGCCAGCGTTCCGATTCCGGGACAAGAGAACACTGAAGCTTTCTTT	CASVPIPGQENTEAFF
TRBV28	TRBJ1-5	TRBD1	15	TGTGCCAGCAGTGGGGGGACAGGGCCTGGCCAGCCCCAGCATTTT	CASSGGTGPGQPQHF
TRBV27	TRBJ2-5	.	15	TGTGCCAGCAGCGGGACACCGGGACCTCAAGAGACCCAGTACTTC	CASSGTPGPQETQYF
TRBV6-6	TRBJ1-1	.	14	TGTGCCAGCAGTTACTCGGGGGGTAACACTGAAGCTTTCTTT	CASSYSGGNTEAFF
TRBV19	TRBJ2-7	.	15	TGTGCCAGTAGTAGAGACACCGTACCAGGTGACGAGCAGTACTTC	CASSRDTVPGDEQYF
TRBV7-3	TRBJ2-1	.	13	TGTGCCAGCAGCATCGGACAGCGCGATGAGCAGTTCTTC	CASSIGQRDEQFF
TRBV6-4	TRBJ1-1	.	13	TGTGCCAGCAGTGCTGAAGCGAACACTGAAGCTTTCTTT	CASSAEANTEAFF
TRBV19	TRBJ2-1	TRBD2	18	TGTGCCAGTAGTGCCGCCCCTAGCGGGAGGCTCTCATGGGGGGGGCAGTTCTTC	CASSAAPSGRLSWGGQFF